This T cell receptor beta chain was recorded in a study of vaccination effects on CD4 cells after COVID-19. Study context: After the second dose, samples were taken at median day 72. Study-wide points: The study found that only 1 of 255 vaccine-induced clones from healthy vaccinees cross-reacted with common cold coronaviruses.

CDR1 and CDR2 from the germline V gene are KGHSH and LQKENI. Trimming stripped 6 bases from V and 3 bases from J, with 12 bases between. The CDR3 sequence is 13 residues long. As for this clone: Antigen: not known.

This table comes from immunoSEQ multiplex PCR, and its TCRdb copy is limited to in-frame clones, with some not included. Seen here are 67,000 or so clones, approximately 81% observed once, and the top ten hold 0.95% to 1.5%. Antigen-specific CD4+ T cells were first expanded with viral peptide pools by the ViraFEST assay and only then sequenced. With more than 9 days of culture completed, CD4+ T cells were isolated. Each person got two doses of an mRNA SARS-CoV-2 vaccine, BNT162b2 or mRNA-1273. It was with about 10 IU/ml IL-2 and around 10 ug/ml peptides that a few million PBMC per well were cultured. Days 3 and 7 were when half the medium was replaced with IL-2 medium.

V is TRBV18 and J is TRBJ2-7; D unresolved. The specimen was CD4+ T cells from PBMCs cultured with HCoV-229E spike peptides, collected after COVID-19 vaccination. The sequence came from a human donor who received a COVID-19 vaccine. In DNA, the CDR3 is TGTGCCAGCTCCCTAGGTCGTATCTACGAGCAGTACGTC. It is translated as CASSLGRIYEQYV.